This TCR beta chain was identified in a study of vaccination effects on CD4 cells after COVID-19. Study observations and caveats: There was marked clonal contraction among infection- and vaccine-induced clones late after vaccination.

Sequencing in the ViraFEST assay came after antigen-specific CD4+ T cells had been expanded with viral peptide pools, which were used to stimulate PBMC. It was after 10 days of culture that CD4+ T cells were isolated. Vaccine recipients, nucleocapsid antibody negative, had no prior SARS-CoV-2 infection. Fresh IL-2-containing medium replaced half the medium on days 3 and 7. As for this clone: The antigen remains undetermined.

Method: immunoSEQ multiplex PCR; TCRdb's copy keeps in-frame clones and lacks some. The table records about 71,000 clones, approximately 80% of them present only once. The receptor comes from a human donor who received a COVID-19 vaccine. Source: CD4+ T cells from PBMCs cultured with SARS-CoV-2 spike peptides, taken before COVID-19 vaccination.

In DNA, the CDR3 is TGCAGCGTAACTAGCGTCTCCTACAATGAGCAGTTCTTC. As protein: CSVTSVSYNEQFF. The chain combines TRBV29-1 with TRBJ2-1, with TRBD2 matching over 7 bases. The trim removed 6 bases at V and 0 bases at J, leaving 2 bases unmatched. Germline V gene sequence: CDR1 SQVTM, CDR2 ANQGSEA. This CDR3 region has 13 residues.